Listed below are T cell receptor beta chains from one sample, sequenced in a study of shared clonotypes between healthy human individuals. Method: immunoSEQ multiplex PCR; TCRdb's copy keeps in-frame clones and lacks some. The sample records about 680,000 clones, approximately 75% being singletons. The sample comprised memory CD4+ T cells sorted from blood. These receptors originate from a woman in her thirties in good health. Each CDR3 is given with its conserved first and last residue. D genes are given only for firm matches. Clone sizes are given selectively: once, few, many, or a class where the clone is expanded.

j_call v_call clone_size d_call cdr3_aa cdr3_nt
TRBJ2-1 TRBV2 NA NA CASRGFETDNEQFF TGTGCCAGCAGAGGGTTCGAAACTGACAATGAGCAGTTCTTC
TRBJ2-2 TRBV14 few TRBD1 CASSQWTGATGELFF TGTGCCAGCAGCCAATGGACAGGGGCCACCGGGGAGCTGTTTTTT
TRBJ2-5 TRBV15 few TRBD1 CATTSDRGWGQTQYF TGTGCCACCACTTCAGACAGGGGGTGGGGGCAGACCCAGTACTTC
TRBJ1-3 TRBV28 NA TRBD1 CASSLPLVQGAAGNTIYF TGTGCCAGCAGTTTACCCCTCGTACAGGGGGCTGCTGGAAACACCATATATTTT
TRBJ2-1 TRBV9 NA TRBD1 CASSERGQGARVYEQFF TGTGCCAGCAGCGAAAGAGGACAGGGGGCGCGGGTCTATGAGCAGTTCTTC
TRBJ2-2 TRBV5-1 once NA CASSLYSGNTGELFF TGCGCCAGCAGCTTGTACAGCGGGAACACCGGGGAGCTGTTTTTT
TRBJ2-7 TRBV6-1 NA TRBD1 CASSEPGQGRAYEQYF TGTGCCAGCAGTGAACCGGGACAGGGTCGTGCCTACGAGCAGTACTTC
TRBJ2-4 TRBV11-1 few NA CASSLGESQNIQYF TGTGCCAGCAGCTTAGGAGAATCTCAAAACATTCAGTACTTC
TRBJ2-2 TRBV5-4 NA TRBD2 CASSSLSGRQTGELFF TGTGCCAGCAGCTCCCTAAGCGGGAGACAGACCGGGGAGCTGTTTTTT
TRBJ2-7 TRBV7-9 NA TRBD1 CASTPGQGFYEQYF TGTGCCAGCACCCCCGGACAGGGGTTCTACGAGCAGTACTTC
TRBJ2-5 TRBV5-4 NA NA CASSLEVAEETQYF TGTGCCAGCAGCTTGGAGGTAGCGGAAGAGACCCAGTACTTC
TRBJ2-7 TRBV28 few TRBD1 CASTRGQGAHEQYF TGTGCCAGCACAAGGGGACAGGGGGCCCACGAGCAGTACTTC
TRBJ2-1 TRBV5-5 NA TRBD1 CASSLQGNEQFF TGTGCCAGCAGCTTACAGGGGAATGAGCAGTTCTTC
TRBJ2-7 TRBV11-2 few NA CASSQSTQSYEQYF TGTGCCAGCAGCCAATCGACACAAAGCTACGAGCAGTACTTC
TRBJ2-7 TRBV5-1 NA TRBD2 CASSLSGSSSYEQYF TGCGCCAGCAGTCTAAGCGGGAGTAGCTCCTACGAGCAGTACTTC
TRBJ2-6 TRBV7-9 NA NA CASSREAYGANVLTF TGTGCCAGCAGCCGAGAGGCTTACGGGGCCAACGTCCTGACTTTC
TRBJ2-7 TRBV5-4 NA NA CASSSYGTNYEQYF TGTGCCAGCAGCTCCTACGGCACCAACTACGAGCAGTACTTC
TRBJ1-5 TRBV15 NA NA CATSRDRANQPQHF TGTGCCACCAGCAGAGATAGGGCAAATCAGCCCCAGCATTTT
TRBJ2-1 TRBV28 NA TRBD1 CASSVTGTGGGEQFF TGTGCCAGCAGTGTAACCGGGACAGGGGGCGGTGAGCAGTTCTTC
TRBJ2-1 TRBV27 NA TRBD2 CASDWVAGGSYNEQFF TGTGCCAGCGATTGGGTAGCGGGAGGCTCCTACAATGAGCAGTTCTTC
TRBJ1-5 TRBV5-1 NA TRBD1 CASSVGTGINQPQHF TGCGCCAGCAGCGTCGGGACAGGGATTAATCAGCCCCAGCATTTT
TRBJ1-6 TRBV6-5 NA NA CASSTTGRTPLHF TGTGCCAGCAGCACCACAGGGCGGACACCCCTCCACTTT
TRBJ2-5 TRBV6-5 NA NA CASSYGGGNVETQYF TGTGCCAGCAGTTACGGGGGGGGCAATGTGGAGACCCAGTACTTC
TRBJ2-7 TRBV28 NA TRBD1 CASSMITGTGVRTYEQYF TGTGCCAGCAGCATGATTACCGGGACAGGGGTGAGAACCTACGAGCAGTACTTC
TRBJ2-3 TRBV5-1 many TRBD1 CASRTGSTDTQYF TGCGCCAGCCGGACAGGTTCCACAGATACGCAGTATTTT
TRBJ2-2 TRBV2 NA TRBD2 CASSGRDGLAANTGELFF TGTGCCAGCAGTGGGAGGGACGGACTAGCGGCGAACACCGGGGAGCTGTTTTTT
TRBJ1-2 TRBV2 few NA CASSGTGNYGYTF TGTGCCAGCAGTGGGACGGGGAACTATGGCTACACCTTC
TRBJ1-4 TRBV18 NA TRBD1 CASSPTPLQGATNEKLFF TGTGCCAGCTCACCAACCCCTCTACAGGGGGCAACTAATGAAAAACTGTTTTTT
TRBJ1-1 TRBV28 NA NA CASTAQFGLNTEAFF TGTGCCAGTACGGCCCAATTTGGGCTGAACACTGAAGCTTTCTTT
TRBJ2-3 TRBV7-9 NA NA CASSPDVDLYTDTQYF TGTGCCAGCAGCCCGGACGTCGACTTATACACAGATACGCAGTATTTT
TRBJ2-5 TRBV12-5 NA NA CASGLADRQETQYF TGTGCTAGTGGTTTGGCAGACAGACAAGAGACCCAGTACTTC
TRBJ2-1 TRBV7-9 NA NA CASSLDSAYNEQFF TGTGCCAGCAGCTTAGACTCTGCCTACAATGAGCAGTTCTTC
TRBJ2-7 TRBV5-1 NA TRBD1 CASSLGRDRGHYEQYF TGCGCCAGCAGCTTGGGCCGGGACAGGGGTCACTACGAGCAGTACTTC